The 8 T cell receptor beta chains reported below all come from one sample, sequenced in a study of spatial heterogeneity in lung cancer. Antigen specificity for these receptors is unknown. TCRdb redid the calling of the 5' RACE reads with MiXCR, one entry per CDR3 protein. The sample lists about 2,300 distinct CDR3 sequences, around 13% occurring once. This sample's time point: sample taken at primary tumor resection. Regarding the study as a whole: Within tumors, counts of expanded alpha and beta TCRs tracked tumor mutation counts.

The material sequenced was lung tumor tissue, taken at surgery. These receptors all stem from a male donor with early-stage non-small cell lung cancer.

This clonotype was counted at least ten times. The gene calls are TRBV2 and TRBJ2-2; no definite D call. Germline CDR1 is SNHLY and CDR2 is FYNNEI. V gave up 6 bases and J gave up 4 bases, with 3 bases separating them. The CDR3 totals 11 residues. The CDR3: CASRSTGELFF. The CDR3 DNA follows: TGTGCCAGCAGAAGCACCGGGGAGCTGTTTTTT.

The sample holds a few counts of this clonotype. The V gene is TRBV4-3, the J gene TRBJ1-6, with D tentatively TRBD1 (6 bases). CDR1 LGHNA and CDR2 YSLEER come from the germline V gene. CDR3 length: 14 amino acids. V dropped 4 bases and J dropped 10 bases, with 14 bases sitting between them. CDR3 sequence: CASSPTGLDSPLHF. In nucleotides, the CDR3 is TGCGCCAGCAGCCCCACAGGGCTAGACTCACCCCTCCACTTT.

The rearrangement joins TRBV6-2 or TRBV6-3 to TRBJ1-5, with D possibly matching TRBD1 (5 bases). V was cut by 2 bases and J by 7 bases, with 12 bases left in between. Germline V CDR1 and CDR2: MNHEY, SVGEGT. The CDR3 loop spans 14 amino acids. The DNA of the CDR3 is TGTGCCAGCAGTTACGGGGGTTCACGGCAGCCCCAGCATTTT. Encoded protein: CASSYGGSRQPQHF.

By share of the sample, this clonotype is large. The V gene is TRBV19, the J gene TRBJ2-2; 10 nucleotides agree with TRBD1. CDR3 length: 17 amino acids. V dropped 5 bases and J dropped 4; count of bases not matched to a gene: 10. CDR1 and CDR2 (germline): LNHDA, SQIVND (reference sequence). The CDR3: CASSSVDRGLGTGELFF. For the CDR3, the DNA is TGTGCCAGTAGTTCCGTCGACAGGGGGCTTGGCACCGGGGAGCTGTTTTTT.

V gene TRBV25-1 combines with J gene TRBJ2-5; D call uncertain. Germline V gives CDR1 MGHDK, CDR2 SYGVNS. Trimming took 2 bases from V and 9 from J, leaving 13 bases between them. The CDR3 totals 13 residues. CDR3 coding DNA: TGTGCCAGCAGTGAACGGACCCAAAACCCCCAGTACTTC. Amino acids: CASSERTQNPQYF. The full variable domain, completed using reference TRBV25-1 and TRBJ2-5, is EADIYQTPRYLVIGTGKKITLECSQTMGHDKMYWYQQDPGMELHLIHYSYGVNSTEKGDLSSESTVSRIRTEHFPLTLESARPSHTSQYLCASSERTQNPQYFGPGTRLLVL.

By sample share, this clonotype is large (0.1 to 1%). DNA of the CDR3: TGCAGTGCTAGCCCTTTGGGGTATCAGCCCCAGCATTTT. It encodes CSASPLGYQPQHF. The J gene is TRBJ1-5, the V gene TRBV20-1; no firm D call. Per germline, CDR1 DFQATT and CDR2 SNEGSKA (reference sequence). The CDR3 totals 13 residues. Trimming shortened V by 3 bases and J by 5 bases, and 11 bases separated the two germline ends.

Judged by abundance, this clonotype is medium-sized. DNA for the CDR3: TGCGCCAGCAGTGAGGGGCTCAATCAGCCCCAGCATTTT. It yields the protein CASSEGLNQPQHF. The V call is TRBV10-1, the J call TRBJ1-5; D is uncertain. In germline, CDR1 is WNHNN, CDR2 SYGVQD (reference sequence). Trimming removed 2 bases from V and 3 bases from J, with 5 bases in between. This CDR3 is 13 amino acids long.

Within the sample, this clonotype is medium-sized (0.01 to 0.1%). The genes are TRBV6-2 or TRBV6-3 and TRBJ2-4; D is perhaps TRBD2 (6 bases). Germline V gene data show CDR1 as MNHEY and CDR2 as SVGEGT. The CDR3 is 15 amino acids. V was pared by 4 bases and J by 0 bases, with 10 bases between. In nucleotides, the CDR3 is TGTGCCAGCAGTTCCACCGGGGGAGCCAAAAACATTCAGTACTTC. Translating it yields CASSSTGGAKNIQYF.